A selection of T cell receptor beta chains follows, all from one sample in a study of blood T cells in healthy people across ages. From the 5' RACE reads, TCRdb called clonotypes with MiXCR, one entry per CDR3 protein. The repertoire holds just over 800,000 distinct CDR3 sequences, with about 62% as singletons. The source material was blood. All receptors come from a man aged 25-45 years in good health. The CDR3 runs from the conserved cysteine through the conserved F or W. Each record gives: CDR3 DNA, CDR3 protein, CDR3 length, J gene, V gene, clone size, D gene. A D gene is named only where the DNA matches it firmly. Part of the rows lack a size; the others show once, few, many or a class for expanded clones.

CDR3 DNA: TGTGCCAGCAAAAATGGGAATCAGCCCCAGCATTTT
CDR3 protein: CASKNGNQPQHF
CDR3 length: 12
J gene: TRBJ1-5
V gene: TRBV27
clone size: once
D gene: NA

CDR3 DNA: TGTGCCAGCAGTTTATCTAGCGGGGGGCAAACCTACGAGCAGTACTTC
CDR3 protein: CASSLSSGGQTYEQYF
CDR3 length: 16
J gene: TRBJ2-7
V gene: TRBV27
clone size: NA
D gene: TRBD2

CDR3 DNA: TGCAGCGACGTCGGGGGACAGGGCCGGGGCTACACCTTC
CDR3 protein: CSDVGGQGRGYTF
CDR3 length: 13
J gene: TRBJ1-2
V gene: TRBV29-1
clone size: NA
D gene: TRBD1

CDR3 DNA: TGCGCCAGCAGCCCCACCGGGACTCCCTACGAGCAGTACTTC
CDR3 protein: CASSPTGTPYEQYF
CDR3 length: 14
J gene: TRBJ2-7
V gene: TRBV5-1
clone size: NA
D gene: NA

CDR3 DNA: TGTGCCAGCAGTGCCGGAGAGACCCAGTACTTC
CDR3 protein: CASSAGETQYF
CDR3 length: 11
J gene: TRBJ2-5
V gene: TRBV7-8
clone size: many
D gene: NA

CDR3 DNA: TGTGCCAGCAGCGTTCGGTCCTACGATGAGCAGTTCTTC
CDR3 protein: CASSVRSYDEQFF
CDR3 length: 13
J gene: TRBJ2-1
V gene: TRBV9
clone size: NA
D gene: NA

CDR3 DNA: TGTGCCGGTACCGGTGACCCAGGGGGGAATGAGCAGTTCTTC
CDR3 protein: CAGTGDPGGNEQFF
CDR3 length: 14
J gene: TRBJ2-1
V gene: TRBV7-9
clone size: NA
D gene: NA

CDR3 DNA: TGTGCCAGCAGCACAATAGCGGGGGGGCGTGAGACCCAGTACTTC
CDR3 protein: CASSTIAGGRETQYF
CDR3 length: 15
J gene: TRBJ2-5
V gene: TRBV7-3
clone size: once
D gene: TRBD2

CDR3 DNA: TGCGCCAGCAGTCCGGGACAGTCAGGGGAGACCCAGTACTTC
CDR3 protein: CASSPGQSGETQYF
CDR3 length: 14
J gene: TRBJ2-5
V gene: TRBV5-1
clone size: many
D gene: TRBD1

CDR3 DNA: TGTGCCAGTGGTCTGTTGAGCTCCTACAATGAGCAGTTCTTC
CDR3 protein: CASGLLSSYNEQFF
CDR3 length: 14
J gene: TRBJ2-1
V gene: TRBV19
clone size: NA
D gene: NA

CDR3 DNA: TGTGCCAGCATTTCCTTGGGGCGGGGGTCCTACAATGAGCAGTTCTTC
CDR3 protein: CASISLGRGSYNEQFF
CDR3 length: 16
J gene: TRBJ2-1
V gene: TRBV27
clone size: NA
D gene: TRBD2

CDR3 DNA: TGTGCCAGCCTAGGATCCGGCCTAGTAGCTCCTGGCGAGCAGTACTTC
CDR3 protein: CASLGSGLVAPGEQYF
CDR3 length: 16
J gene: TRBJ2-7
V gene: TRBV28
clone size: NA
D gene: NA

CDR3 DNA: TGCAGCGTTGAAGACAGGGCTAGCTCCTACGAGCAGTACTTC
CDR3 protein: CSVEDRASSYEQYF
CDR3 length: 14
J gene: TRBJ2-7
V gene: TRBV29-1
clone size: once
D gene: NA

CDR3 DNA: TGTGCCGGCAGTTACTCCGATGGGACCCAGTACTTC
CDR3 protein: CAGSYSDGTQYF
CDR3 length: 12
J gene: TRBJ2-5
V gene: TRBV6-5
clone size: NA
D gene: NA

CDR3 DNA: TGTGCCAGCAGTTTTGCGGACAGGGGGTATGCTGAAGCTTTCTTT
CDR3 protein: CASSFADRGYAEAFF
CDR3 length: 15
J gene: TRBJ1-1
V gene: TRBV12-3/TRBV12-4
clone size: few
D gene: TRBD1

CDR3 DNA: TGTGCCAGCAGCCAAGGGGAGCATCTAGCCAAAAACATTCAGTACTTC
CDR3 protein: CASSQGEHLAKNIQYF
CDR3 length: 16
J gene: TRBJ2-4
V gene: TRBV4-2
clone size: NA
D gene: NA

CDR3 DNA: TGTGCCATCAGTGAGTCAGGAGGGGCCCCAGATACGCAGTATTTT
CDR3 protein: CAISESGGAPDTQYF
CDR3 length: 15
J gene: TRBJ2-3
V gene: TRBV10-3
clone size: NA
D gene: NA

CDR3 DNA: TGCAGCGTTGTGGACAGGGGCTCTACCTACGAGCAGTACTTC
CDR3 protein: CSVVDRGSTYEQYF
CDR3 length: 14
J gene: TRBJ2-7
V gene: TRBV29-1
clone size: NA
D gene: TRBD1

CDR3 DNA: TGTGCCAGCAGCCAACCGAGGGGTCTCTCCTACGAGCAGTACTTC
CDR3 protein: CASSQPRGLSYEQYF
CDR3 length: 15
J gene: TRBJ2-7
V gene: TRBV4-2
clone size: few
D gene: NA

CDR3 DNA: TGCAGTGCTAGTAATCCAGACGGCCAAGAGACCCAGTACTTC
CDR3 protein: CSASNPDGQETQYF
CDR3 length: 14
J gene: TRBJ2-5
V gene: TRBV20-1
clone size: once
D gene: NA

CDR3 DNA: TGTGCCAGCATGGGTCAGTCCTACAATGAGCAGTTCTTC
CDR3 protein: CASMGQSYNEQFF
CDR3 length: 13
J gene: TRBJ2-1
V gene: TRBV6-6
clone size: NA
D gene: NA

CDR3 DNA: TGTGCCAGCAGCTTATCGGGCGAGAATTCACCCCTCCACTTT
CDR3 protein: CASSLSGENSPLHF
CDR3 length: 14
J gene: TRBJ1-6
V gene: TRBV7-2
clone size: many
D gene: NA

CDR3 DNA: TGTGCCAGCACCGGGACAGCCATGCTGCACTATGGCTACACCTTC
CDR3 protein: CASTGTAMLHYGYTF
CDR3 length: 15
J gene: TRBJ1-2
V gene: TRBV6-2/TRBV6-3
clone size: NA
D gene: TRBD1

CDR3 DNA: TGCAGCGACCAGCGGCAGACCCAGTACTTC
CDR3 protein: CSDQRQTQYF
CDR3 length: 10
J gene: TRBJ2-5
V gene: TRBV29-1
clone size: NA
D gene: NA

CDR3 DNA: TGTGCCAGCAGTTTAGCGCCCTTGACAGGGACTTCACCCCTCCACTTT
CDR3 protein: CASSLAPLTGTSPLHF
CDR3 length: 16
J gene: TRBJ1-6
V gene: TRBV12-3/TRBV12-4
clone size: NA
D gene: TRBD1